This entry is about one T cell receptor beta chain. Under the authors' procedure: Amplification from reference gene primers served as the basis for estimated nucleated cell counts. Repertoires were generated with immunoSEQ multiplex PCR, while TCRdb's copy carries only in-frame clones and drops some. Clonal size and the V and J genes are those of that table, whereas D and trimming came from the DNA. The sample contains under 250,000 clones, about 86% of which appear only once. The data were taken from a study of blood T cell repertoires in COVID-19. Study information: Samples taken during acute and convalescent COVID-19 were collected in the United States, Italy and Spain. T cells, B-cell-depleted T cells, or PBMCs supplied cDNA or gDNA.

Between the trimmed V and J ends, which lost 6 bases and 3 bases, there was a span of 14 bases. The CDR3 covers 14 residues. The germline V gene has CDR1 MDHEN and CDR2 SYDVKM. The sample consisted of peripheral blood. The chain couples TRBV28 to TRBJ1-2, with D possibly matching TRBD1 (6 bases). This TCR came from a man aged 50 to 59 with active or convalescent COVID-19. This CDR3 reads CASRSTYRDYGYTF. CDR3 DNA sequence: TGTGCCAGCAGGTCAACCTACAGGGACTATGGCTACACCTTC.